This section outlines one T cell receptor beta chain sequence together with its context. Its antigen remains unidentified. In TCRdb, the 5' RACE reads were re-called with MiXCR into one record per CDR3 protein. Altogether fewer than 400,000 distinct CDR3 sequences are present, roughly 14% being singletons, with the ten largest covering approximately 0.99%. The source of the sample is a study of CD8 T cells in ankylosing spondylitis. Study-level results: Earlier work had already found some motif variants in reactive arthritis synovial fluid and blood.

Sequenced input: blood, either unsorted or a sorted T cell fraction (not recorded which). This clonotype was sampled from a male donor with ankylosing spondylitis or in good health (not recorded which).

For the CDR3, the DNA is TGTGCCAGCAGGCTCTACGATTTAAACACCGGGGAGCTGTTTTTT. Amino acids: CASRLYDLNTGELFF. This rearrangement joins TRBV2 to TRBJ2-2; D is unclear. The CDR3 is 15 amino acids. Germline CDR1 and CDR2: SNHLY and FYNNEI. V lost 6 bases, J lost 2 bases, and 13 bases lay in between.